Below are 8 T cell receptor beta chains sequenced from a single sample in a study of vaccination and CD4 T cells after COVID-19. These TCRs are of unknown antigen specificity. Oncomine TCR Beta short-read sequencing was applied to DNA from cultured CD4+ T cells. TCRdb reprocessed the PCR reads via MiXCR and lists one record per CDR3 protein. The sample has 20,000 to 25,000 distinct CDR3 sequences, approximately 61% seen once; the top ten hold 3% to 4%. Treatment meaning: 10-day PBMC culture with coronavirus spike peptide pools or control peptides (ViraFEST assay). The sample consisted of CD4+ T cells from blood, cultured in vitro. Receptors originate from a human donor who had recovered from COVID-19.

The rearrangement joins TRBV7-9 to TRBJ2-7; 11 nucleotides line up with TRBD2. The CDR3 runs 17 residues. With V trimmed by 5 bases and J by 0 bases, 9 bases remained unmatched. Germline CDR1 reads SEHNR; CDR2 reads FQNEAQ (reference sequence). In DNA form, the CDR3 reads TGTGCCAGCAGCGGAGGACTAGCGGGCCTTCCCTCCTACGAGCAGTACTTC. This sequence encodes CASSGGLAGLPSYEQYF.

The V call is TRBV15, the J call TRBJ2-3; 7 bases fit TRBD2. Germline assignment: CDR1 LNHNV and CDR2 YYDKDF (reference sequence). The junction had 3 bases not matched to a gene; V was cut back by 0 bases and J by 3 bases. This CDR3 has 15 amino acids. The CDR3 here is CATSRERGKTDTQYF. Written as DNA, the CDR3 is TGTGCCACCAGCAGAGAGCGGGGGAAGACAGATACGCAGTATTTT.

The chain carries TRBV7-9 and TRBJ2-7; TRBD1 matches at 8 bases. The junction had 6 bases not matched to a gene; V was cut back by 3 bases and J by 2 bases. The CDR3 has 15 residues. Per the germline V gene, CDR1 is SEHNR and CDR2 is FQNEAQ (reference sequence). In nucleotides, the CDR3 is TGTGCCAGCAGCTTGACAGGGGCAGGGACCTACGAGCAGTACTTC. Its translation is CASSLTGAGTYEQYF.

The sample holds a few counts of this clonotype. CDR3 nucleotides: TGTGCCTGCGCGGGACTAGCAGACGGGGAGACCCAGTACTTC. It specifies CACAGLADGETQYF. The chain is built from TRBV24-1 and TRBJ2-5, with 9 positions matching TRBD2. Germline V lookup: CDR1 KGHDR, CDR2 SFDVKD. CDR3 size: 14 residues. V gave up 12 bases and J gave up 5 bases; unmatched junction bases: 12.

The chain recombines TRBV12-5 with TRBJ2-3; D not certain. The V end was cut by 1 base, the J end by 9 bases, with 14 bases between. The germline V gene has CDR1 LGHNT and CDR2 FRNRAP. This CDR3 comprises 14 residues. CDR3 residues: CASGLEHFGATQYF. Written as DNA, the CDR3 is TGTGCTAGTGGTTTGGAACATTTTGGCGCGACGCAGTATTTT.

V gene TRBV19 combines with J gene TRBJ1-1; D unresolved. V was pared by 5 bases and J by 5 bases, with 12 bases between. The CDR3 spans 13 residues. Germline values: CDR1 LNHDA, CDR2 SQIVND (reference sequence). CDR3 loop: CASSVRVATEAFF. DNA of the CDR3: TGTGCCAGTAGTGTCCGAGTTGCGACTGAAGCTTTCTTT.

Remarks on this clonotype: An end of the junction does not agree with germline; a read error may underlie this. The chain is built from TRBV2 and TRBJ2-2; D unclear. CDR1 is SNHLY and CDR2 is FYNNEI in the germline V gene. There are 14 residues in the CDR3. CDR3 in DNA: TGTGCCAGCACTGAAGTAAGGAACACCGGGGAGCTGTTTTTT. Its protein is CASTEVRNTGELFF.

The chain has TRBV11-3 and TRBJ2-3; tentatively, D is TRBD1 (6 bases). CDR1 and CDR2 (germline): SGHNT, YENEEA. Trimming pared 0 bases from V and 7 bases from J, leaving 8 bases between. The CDR3 runs to 13 residues. The CDR3 reads CASSLDGGNTQYF. The CDR3 DNA reads TGTGCCAGCAGCTTAGATGGGGGCAATACGCAGTATTTT.